This T cell receptor (beta chain) was documented in a study of CD8 T cells in Susac syndrome. Whole-study context: Among the sequenced Susac syndrome patients, more than five had active disease while about eight were in remission. When their blood was taken, the Susac syndrome patients had either not yet had any therapy, were taking corticosteroids, or were taking intravenous immunoglobulin alone.

Study observations and caveats: Clonal CD8+ expansion in Susac was highest in TEMRA cells and active patients.

RNA was extracted with the RNeasy kit, and a quantity of about 0.45 to 1 ug was reverse transcribed using random hexamers. A single record per CDR3 protein comes from TCRdb applying MiXCR to the immunoSEQ multiplex PCR reads. Here the sample spans approximately 120,000 distinct CDR3 sequences, around 94% being singletons. This CDR3 contains 15 residues. From germline, CDR1 is SNHLY and CDR2 FYNNEI. Trimming took off 7 bases at V and 0 bases at J, with 12 bases between the two ends. As concerns this clonotype: Its antigen is currently unknown.

This chain uses TRBV2 with TRBJ2-2, with D unclear. The sequenced material came from CD8+ T cells from PBMCs. The TCR comes from a human donor with Susac syndrome. CDR3 protein: CASTNTFANTGELFF. In DNA, the CDR3 is TGTGCCAGCACTAACACGTTCGCGAACACCGGGGAGCTGTTTTTT.